One and the same sample provided the 10 T cell receptor beta chains below, sequenced in a study of Tregs in tolerant kidney transplant recipients. Sequencing was performed with immunoSEQ multiplex PCR; in TCRdb, only in-frame clones are kept and a portion is missing. The table lists 30,000 to 35,000 clones. Here the sequenced sample was CD8+ T cells from blood, taken before the transplant. These receptors originate from a human donor who received a combined kidney and bone marrow transplant.

Remarks on this clone: The read ends 3 residues shy of where the CDR3 ends; the end is completed using the germline J gene. This sequence joins TRBV19 and TRBJ2-1; D may be TRBD1 (5 bases). Deletions cut 5 bases from V and 8 bases from J, with 16 bases between. Germline CDR1 is LNHDA and CDR2 is SQIVND (reference sequence). This CDR3 is built from 14 residues. CDR3 DNA (partial): TGTGCCAGTAGTTTAAACCAGGGTAACTATGAG. As protein: CASSLNQGNYE. The entire CDR3 is CASSLNQGNYEQFF.

A note on this clone: The sequenced fragment ends 3 residues before the CDR3 boundary, so the rest is inferred from the germline J gene. This chain connects TRBV5-1 to TRBJ1-6, with D maybe TRBD1 (5 bases). The CDR3 is made up of 15 amino acids. The ends were cut back, 0 bases at V and 7 bases at J, with 11 bases in the middle. Germline V lookup: CDR1 SGHRS, CDR2 YFSETQ. CDR3 amino acids: CASSLGQSSNSPLHF. Incomplete CDR3 DNA: TGCGCCAGCAGCTTGGGACAGTCGTCAAATTCACCC.

Concerning this clone: Read sequence stops 3 residues before the CDR3 end, and the germline J gene provides the missing end. The chain has TRBV29-1 and TRBJ1-2, with TRBD1 identical over 9 bases. CDR1 SQVTM and CDR2 ANQGSEA come from the germline V gene. The CDR3 runs to 14 residues. Trimming at V came to 0 bases and at J to 4 bases, leaving 3 bases not matched to a gene. The CDR3 spells CSVEDPDRGYGYTF. Incomplete CDR3 DNA: TGCAGCGTTGAAGATCCGGACAGGGGCTATGGC.

Of note for this clone: From the germline J gene comes the end of the CDR3, since the read stops 3 residues before it. V and J are TRBV20-1 and TRBJ2-1; D is possibly TRBD1 or TRBD2 (7 bases each). This CDR3 comprises 14 residues. The germline CDR1 and CDR2 sequences are DFQATT and SNEGSKA (reference sequence). V lost 6 bases and J lost 8, with 20 bases in between. Here the CDR3 reads CSAGRGLAGDEQFF. Incomplete CDR3 DNA: TGCAGTGCGGGGAGGGGGCTGGCTGGGGATGAG.

With respect to this clone: Coverage ceases 3 residues before the CDR3 finishes, and the germline J gene fills in the end. The chain is built from TRBV5-1 and TRBJ1-5; no clear D. The CDR3 covers 15 residues. Germline V gene lookup returns CDR1 SGHRS and CDR2 YFSETQ. Trimming left V 4 bases short and J 4 bases short, with 15 bases between. This CDR3 reads CASSAAGMGNQPQHF. The CDR3 bases that were read are TGCGCCAGCAGCGCGGCGGGGATGGGAAATCAGCCC.

The covered CDR3 bases are TGTGCCAGCAGCTTAAGCGGGAGAGAGACC. Translated: CASSLSGRET. The entire CDR3 protein is CASSLSGRETQYF. The gene calls are TRBV13 and TRBJ2-5; 8 bases fit TRBD2. The CDR3 is cut off 3 residues early in the read; its end comes from the germline J gene. CDR3 length: 13 amino acids. The V segment lost 2 bases and the J segment 4 bases; nucleotides outside the gene matches: 0. Germline V lookup: CDR1 PRHDT, CDR2 FYEKMQ (reference sequence).

Details on this clone: The CDR3 end is not reached by the read, which stops 3 residues before it; the germline J gene fills it in. The rearrangement uses TRBV7-6 and TRBJ1-2; TRBD1 agrees at 10 bases. CDR3 length: 17 residues. Germline lookup yields CDR1 SGHVS and CDR2 FNYEAQ. Trimming at V came to 5 bases and at J to 0 bases, leaving 9 bases not matched to a gene. The part of the CDR3 DNA that was read is TGTGCCAGCAGCCCATCGACAGGGGGCATAACTAACTATGGC. Its translation is CASSPSTGGITNYG. From start to end, the CDR3 is CASSPSTGGITNYGYTF.

As to this clone: The sequenced fragment ends 3 residues before the CDR3 boundary, so the rest is inferred from the germline J gene. The chain couples TRBV11-2 to TRBJ1-2, with 9 nucleotides matching TRBD1. The CDR3 extends over 13 amino acids. From germline, CDR1 is SGHAT and CDR2 FQNNGV. CDR3 DNA (partial): TGTGCCAGCAGCTACGGGACAGGGCTGGAT. Protein: CASSYGTGLD. The full CDR3 reads CASSYGTGLDYTF.

With respect to this clone: With the read ending 3 residues before the CDR3 end, the germline J gene is used to fill in that end. This chain links TRBV2 with TRBJ1-1; weak D call: TRBD1 (6 bases). This CDR3 spans 14 amino acids. The V gene lost 8 bases and the J gene lost 4 bases, with 17 bases spanning the gap. Looked up from germline, CDR1 is SNHLY and CDR2 is FYNNEI. The CDR3 loop reads CASGRRGGGTEAFF. The CDR3 bases that were read are TGTGCCAGCGGGAGACGAGGGGGAGGCACTGAA.

Partial CDR3 DNA: TGTGCCAGCAGCTTGGCAGTTGAA. The encoded protein is CASSLAVE. The whole CDR3 reads CASSLAVEAFF. V usage is TRBV13 and J usage is TRBJ1-1; D is undetermined. The CDR3 end is not reached by the read, which stops 3 residues before it; the germline J gene fills it in. The CDR3 loop spans 11 amino acids. V lost 3 bases and J lost 7, with 6 bases in between. Germline V CDR1 and CDR2: PRHDT, FYEKMQ (reference sequence). Looking up the rest from reference TRBV13 and TRBJ1-1 gives the full variable domain: AAGVIQSPRHLIKEKRETATLKCYPIPRHDTVYWYQQGPGQDPQFLISFYEKMQSDKGSIPDRFSAQQFSDYHSELNMSSLELGDSALYFCASSLAVEAFFGQGTRLTVV.